The 7 T cell receptor beta chains listed next were all sequenced from one sample in a study of T cell changes during pregnancy in multiple sclerosis. Sequencing was performed with immunoSEQ multiplex PCR; in TCRdb, only in-frame clones are kept and a portion is missing. The repertoire has around 40,000 clones, around nine tenths of them found once; the top ten carry under 0.7%. Sequencing was performed on CD4+ T cells from peripheral blood mononuclear cells, taken before pregnancy. The receptors derive from a female donor with multiple sclerosis, enrolled in a pregnancy study.

The chain links TRBV14 to TRBJ2-1, with a weak D call TRBD1 (6 bases). The CDR3 runs to 16 residues. Germline values: CDR1 SGHDN, CDR2 FVKESK. Between the trimmed V and J ends, which lost 3 bases and 10 bases, there was a span of 22 bases. CDR3 sequence: CASSHNLRGFGDEQFF. For the CDR3, the DNA is TGTGCCAGCAGCCACAACCTCAGGGGTTTTGGAGACGAGCAGTTCTTC.

In this sample, this clone turned up once. This chain links TRBV7-2 with TRBJ1-6, with D unresolved. Germline V gene data show CDR1 as SGHTA and CDR2 as FQGNSA. V was shortened by 1 base and J by 8 bases, with 15 bases between the two germline ends. CDR3 length: 16 residues. This CDR3 reads CASSLEARQAYSPLHF. The CDR3 nucleotides read TGTGCCAGCAGCTTAGAAGCTCGGCAGGCCTATTCACCCCTCCACTTT.

The count of this clone is one. This rearrangement joins TRBV7-2 to TRBJ2-5, with D maybe TRBD2 (5 bases). The germline V and J ends were trimmed by 5 bases and 5 bases, with 21 bases remaining between them. This CDR3 has 16 amino acids. Germline V lookup: CDR1 SGHTA, CDR2 FQGNSA. The CDR3 sequence: CASSRLQFGRVETQYF. As DNA, the CDR3 is TGTGCCAGCAGCCGACTACAATTCGGTCGGGTTGAGACCCAGTACTTC.

CDR3 coding DNA: TGCAGCGTTTCGTGGGGGCCCGGGGAGCTGTTTTTT. This encodes CSVSWGPGELFF. V is TRBV29-1 and J is TRBJ2-2; D might be TRBD1 (6 bases). Germline values: CDR1 SQVTM, CDR2 ANQGSEA. The CDR3 runs to 12 residues. V was cut by 5 bases and J by 6 bases, with 10 bases left in between.

This chain joins TRBV25-1 and TRBJ1-1; D unclear. Germline V gives CDR1 MGHDK, CDR2 SYGVNS. Trimming removed 5 bases from V and 2 bases from J, with 15 bases in between. The CDR3 covers 15 residues. The CDR3 reads CASSYSGRGNTEAFF. CDR3 DNA: TGTGCCAGCAGTTATTCCGGAAGAGGAAACACTGAAGCTTTCTTT.

The V call is TRBV28, the J call TRBJ1-2, with TRBD1 matching over 7 bases. Germline-derived CDR1 and CDR2 are MDHEN and SYDVKM. CDR3 length: 13 residues. V gave up 6 bases and J gave up 6 bases; unmatched junction bases: 7. The CDR3 is CASRPQGIDGYTF. CDR3 DNA: TGTGCCAGCAGACCACAGGGGATCGATGGCTACACCTTC.

This clone came up once. V gene TRBV19 combines with J gene TRBJ2-3; 8 nucleotides line up with TRBD1. Germline V lookup: CDR1 LNHDA, CDR2 SQIVND (reference sequence). Unmatched junction bases numbered 8, after V lost 6 bases and J lost 0 bases. The CDR3 is 16 amino acids. This CDR3 reads CASSHRGVESTDTQYF. For the CDR3, the DNA is TGTGCCAGTAGCCACAGGGGGGTAGAGAGCACAGATACGCAGTATTTT.